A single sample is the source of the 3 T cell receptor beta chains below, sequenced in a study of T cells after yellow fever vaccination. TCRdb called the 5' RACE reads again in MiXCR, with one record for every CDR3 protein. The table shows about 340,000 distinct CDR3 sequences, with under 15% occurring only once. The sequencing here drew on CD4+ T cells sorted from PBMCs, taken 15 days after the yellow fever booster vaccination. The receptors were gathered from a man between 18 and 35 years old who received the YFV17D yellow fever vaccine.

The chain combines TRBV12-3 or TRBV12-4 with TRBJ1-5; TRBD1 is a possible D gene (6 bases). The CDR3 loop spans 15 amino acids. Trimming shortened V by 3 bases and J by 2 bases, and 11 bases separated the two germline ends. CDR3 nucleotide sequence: TGTGCCAGCAGTTTCGGACGACAGGGCAATCAGCCCCAGCATTTT. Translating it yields CASSFGRQGNQPQHF.

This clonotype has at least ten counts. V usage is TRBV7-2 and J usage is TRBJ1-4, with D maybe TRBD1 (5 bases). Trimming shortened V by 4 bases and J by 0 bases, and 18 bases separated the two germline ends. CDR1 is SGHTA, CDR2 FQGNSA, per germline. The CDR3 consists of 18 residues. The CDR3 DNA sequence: TGTGCCAGCAGCTCAGCCGGGAGGGGAGTGGCAACTAATGAAAAACTGTTTTTT. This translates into CASSSAGRGVATNEKLFF.

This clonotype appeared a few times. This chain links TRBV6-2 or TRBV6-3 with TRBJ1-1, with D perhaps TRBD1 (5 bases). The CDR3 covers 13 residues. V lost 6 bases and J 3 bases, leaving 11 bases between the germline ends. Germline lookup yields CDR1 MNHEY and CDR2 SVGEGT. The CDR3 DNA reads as TGTGCCAGCAGACTGGGAGGGGACACTGAAGCTTTCTTT. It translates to CASRLGGDTEAFF.